The sequence of this T cell receptor beta chain was determined in a study of a mutant IDH1 vaccine in newly diagnosed glioma. The table came from immunoSEQ multiplex PCR; TCRdb's copy has only in-frame clones and leaves some out. Altogether about 54,000 clones are present, 80% to 85% being singletons, with the ten largest covering 3% to 4%. The time point here: week 5, during vaccination. With topical imiquimod, each dose of the vaccine consisted of 300 ug of mutant IDH1 20-mer peptide. V trimming: 7 bases; J trimming: 1 base; junction bases outside the gene matches: 7. The CDR3 extends over 16 amino acids. Germline V gives CDR1 SEHNR, CDR2 FQNEAQ (reference sequence). This clone has just a few counts. Its matching antigen is unknown.

The sample here was PBMCs, taken from a glioma patient whose treatment included an IDH1 peptide vaccine. The chain uses TRBV7-9 and TRBJ2-2; 9 bases are a match to TRBD1. The sequence was collected from a man in his thirties or forties with glioma. The CDR3 bases are TGTGCCAGCACCCAACGGGGACAGGGGAACACCGGGGAGCTGTTTTTT. Translation: CASTQRGQGNTGELFF.